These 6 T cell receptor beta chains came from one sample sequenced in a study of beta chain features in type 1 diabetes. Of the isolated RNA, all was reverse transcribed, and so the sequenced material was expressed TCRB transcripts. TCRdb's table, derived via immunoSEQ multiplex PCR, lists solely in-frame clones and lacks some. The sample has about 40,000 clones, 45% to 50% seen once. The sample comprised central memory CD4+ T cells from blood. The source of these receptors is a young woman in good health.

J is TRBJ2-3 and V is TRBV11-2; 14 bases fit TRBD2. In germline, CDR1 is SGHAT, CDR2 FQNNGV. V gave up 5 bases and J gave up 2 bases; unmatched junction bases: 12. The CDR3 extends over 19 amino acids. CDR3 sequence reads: CASSPTGLAGGFFTDTQYF. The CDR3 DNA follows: TGTGCCAGCAGCCCAACCGGACTAGCGGGAGGCTTCTTCACAGATACGCAGTATTTT.

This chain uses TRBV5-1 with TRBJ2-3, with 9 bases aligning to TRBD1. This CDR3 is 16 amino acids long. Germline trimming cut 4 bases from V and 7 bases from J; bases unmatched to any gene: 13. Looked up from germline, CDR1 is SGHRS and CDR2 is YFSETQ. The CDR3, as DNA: TGCGCCAGCAGCCCTGGAACGGGACAGGGCTCAAATACGCAGTATTTT. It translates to CASSPGTGQGSNTQYF.

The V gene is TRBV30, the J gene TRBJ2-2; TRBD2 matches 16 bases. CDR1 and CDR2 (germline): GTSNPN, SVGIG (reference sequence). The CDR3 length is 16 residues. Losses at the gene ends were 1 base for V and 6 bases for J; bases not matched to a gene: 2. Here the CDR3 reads CAWSGGLAGGPGELFF. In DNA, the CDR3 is TGTGCCTGGAGTGGGGGACTAGCGGGAGGGCCCGGGGAGCTGTTTTTT.

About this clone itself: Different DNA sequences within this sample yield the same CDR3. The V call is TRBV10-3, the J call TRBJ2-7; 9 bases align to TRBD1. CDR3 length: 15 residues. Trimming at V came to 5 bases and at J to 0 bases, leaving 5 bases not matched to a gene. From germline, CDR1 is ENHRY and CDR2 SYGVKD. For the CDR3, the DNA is TGTGCCATCAGTTCCGGGACAGGGAACTCCTACGAGCAGTACTTC. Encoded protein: CAISSGTGNSYEQYF.

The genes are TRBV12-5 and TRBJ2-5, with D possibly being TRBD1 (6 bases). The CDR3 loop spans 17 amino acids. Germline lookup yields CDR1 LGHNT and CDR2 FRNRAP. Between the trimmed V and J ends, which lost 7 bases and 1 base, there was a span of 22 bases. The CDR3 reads CASEKRGTESIQETQYF. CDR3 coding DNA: TGTGCTAGTGAAAAGAGGGGGACGGAGAGCATCCAAGAGACCCAGTACTTC.

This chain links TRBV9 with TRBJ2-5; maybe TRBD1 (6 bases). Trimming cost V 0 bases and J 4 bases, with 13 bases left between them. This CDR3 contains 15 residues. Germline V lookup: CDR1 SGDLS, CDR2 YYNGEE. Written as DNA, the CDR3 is TGTGCCAGCAGCGTAGTCGGCCAGGGGAGAGAGACCCAGTACTTC. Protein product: CASSVVGQGRETQYF.